This T cell receptor beta chain derives from a study of CD8 T cells in Susac syndrome. Study-level points and caveats: It was in TEMRA cells and active patients that Susac CD8+ clonal expansion peaked.

Comment on this clonotype: Antigen specificity is unknown.

In contrast to the negatively isolated CD8+ and CD4+ T cells, TEMRA cells were FACS-enriched. The V end lost 4 bases, the J end lost 4 bases, and 10 bases lay between the germline ends. The germline gives CDR1 SGHDN, CDR2 FVKESK. The CDR3 contains 13 residues. Random hexamers were used to reverse transcribe an amount of roughly 0.45 to 1 ug RNA. It was immunoSEQ multiplex PCR that amplified TCR beta CDR3 across 54 Vbeta and 13 Jbeta. In TCRdb, the immunoSEQ multiplex PCR reads were re-called with MiXCR into one record per CDR3 protein. The sample has approximately 190,000 distinct CDR3 sequences; 95% are singletons.

The gene calls are TRBV14 and TRBJ1-2; D remains ambiguous. This sequence was found in a human donor with Susac syndrome. The sequenced sample was CD8+ T cells from PBMCs. This CDR3 is CASSPKPSYGYTF. DNA of the CDR3: TGTGCCAGCAGCCCGAAACCGAGCTATGGCTACACCTTC.